This T cell receptor beta chain stems from a study of shared clonotypes between healthy human individuals. Study-wide findings and caveats: A few donors showed sharing of approximately 5% of naive CD4 clonotypes.

TCRdb's copy holds only in-frame clones and misses some; the assay was immunoSEQ multiplex PCR. The sample has under 750,000 clones, around 70% seen once. After removal of 4 bases from V and 3 bases from J, the junction contained 3 bases not matched to a gene. Germline V lookup: CDR1 MNHEY, CDR2 SVGAGI. The CDR3 contains 14 residues. Details on this clone: Its antigen is still unknown. Other DNA variants within this sample encode the same CDR3.

The sequenced sample was memory CD4+ T cells sorted from blood. Sample subset: CD45RA-negative fraction. This receptor was taken from a woman aged 25 to 39 in good health. V gene TRBV6-5 combines with J gene TRBJ1-1; 9 bases line up with TRBD1. The CDR3 DNA is TGTGCCAGCAGTTCCCGGACAGGGGACACTGAAGCTTTCTTT. As protein: CASSSRTGDTEAFF.